A selection of T cell receptor beta chains follows, all from one sample in a study of regulatory T cells in long-lasting Graves disease. TCRdb passed the multiplex PCR reads through MiXCR, listing each CDR3 protein once. This sample yields about 540,000 distinct CDR3 sequences, of which around an eighth are seen a single time; more than 8.5% belongs to the top ten. This same sample was also taken into another study, of T cells in Graves' hyperthyroidism and ophthalmopathy.

The specimen was peripheral blood mononuclear cells (PBMCs), collected at new diagnosis, from a patient treated with antithyroid drugs. These receptors all stem from a man between 25 and 39 years old with Graves disease. CDR3s include the opening cysteine and the closing phenylalanine or tryptophan. The order of the fields is J gene, clone size, D gene, V gene, CDR3 protein, CDR3 DNA. A D gene is named only where the DNA matches it firmly. The size field is filled for only some rows; it gives once, few, many or a size class.

J gene: TRBJ1-2
clone size: many
D gene: TRBD1
V gene: TRBV12-3/TRBV12-4
CDR3 protein: CASSRQGGYTF
CDR3 DNA: TGTGCCAGCAGTAGACAGGGCGGCTACACCTTC

J gene: TRBJ2-5
clone size: many
D gene: TRBD1
V gene: TRBV12-3/TRBV12-4
CDR3 protein: CASTRGQGRETQYF
CDR3 DNA: TGTGCCAGCACCCGGGGACAGGGCCGAGAGACCCAGTACTTC

J gene: TRBJ2-1
clone size: -
D gene: -
V gene: TRBV24-1
CDR3 protein: CATSPGNRPASEQFF
CDR3 DNA: TGTGCCACCAGTCCGGGTAACAGGCCGGCAAGTGAGCAGTTCTTC

J gene: TRBJ2-1
clone size: many
D gene: -
V gene: TRBV29-1
CDR3 protein: CSGGAGVSYNEQFF
CDR3 DNA: TGCAGCGGGGGGGCGGGAGTCTCCTACAATGAGCAGTTCTTC

J gene: TRBJ2-7
clone size: few
D gene: TRBD2
V gene: TRBV5-1
CDR3 protein: CASSLVSGRDREQYF
CDR3 DNA: TGCGCCAGCAGCTTGGTTAGCGGGAGGGACCGCGAGCAGTACTTC

J gene: TRBJ2-3
clone size: many
D gene: -
V gene: TRBV6-1
CDR3 protein: CASRFRGGDTDTQYF
CDR3 DNA: TGTGCCAGCAGGTTTCGAGGCGGAGACACAGATACGCAGTATTTT

J gene: TRBJ2-1
clone size: many
D gene: TRBD2
V gene: TRBV6-2/TRBV6-3
CDR3 protein: CASSLRGGSRGQFF
CDR3 DNA: TGTGCCAGCAGCCTAAGGGGCGGGAGTAGGGGGCAGTTCTTC

J gene: TRBJ2-1
clone size: many
D gene: -
V gene: TRBV2
CDR3 protein: CASNRYAVGSSYNEQFF
CDR3 DNA: TGTGCCAGCAATAGATACGCTGTCGGGAGCTCCTACAATGAGCAGTTCTTC

J gene: TRBJ2-7
clone size: many
D gene: -
V gene: TRBV18
CDR3 protein: CASSSTRGDIGEQYF
CDR3 DNA: TGTGCCAGCTCGTCCACAAGGGGCGATATCGGCGAGCAGTACTTC

J gene: TRBJ2-1
clone size: -
D gene: -
V gene: TRBV12-3/TRBV12-4
CDR3 protein: CASSRTENEQFF
CDR3 DNA: TGTGCCAGCAGCCGGACAGAGAATGAGCAGTTCTTC

J gene: TRBJ1-5
clone size: -
D gene: -
V gene: TRBV19
CDR3 protein: CASSISSPTPQHF
CDR3 DNA: TGTGCCAGTAGTATATCCAGCCCCACGCCCCAGCATTTT

J gene: TRBJ2-5
clone size: few
D gene: -
V gene: TRBV6-1
CDR3 protein: CASSPSPRGGTQYF
CDR3 DNA: TGTGCCAGCAGTCCCTCTCCTAGGGGAGGGACCCAGTACTTC

J gene: TRBJ1-2
clone size: -
D gene: -
V gene: TRBV10-1
CDR3 protein: CASSLARDGGYTF
CDR3 DNA: TGCGCCAGCAGCCTGGCGCGGGACGGTGGCTACACCTTC

J gene: TRBJ1-2
clone size: -
D gene: -
V gene: TRBV5-1
CDR3 protein: CASSWRAGGHPGRVTNYGYTF
CDR3 DNA: TGCGCCAGCAGCTGGAGGGCTGGGGGCCATCCCGGAAGAGTGACTAACTATGGCTACACCTTC

J gene: TRBJ2-5
clone size: many
D gene: -
V gene: TRBV20-1
CDR3 protein: CSARLTGQETQYF
CDR3 DNA: TGCAGTGCTAGATTAACGGGACAAGAGACCCAGTACTTC

J gene: TRBJ2-1
clone size: -
D gene: TRBD2
V gene: TRBV10-1
CDR3 protein: CASAYRAGAAHNEQFF
CDR3 DNA: TGCGCCAGCGCCTATCGAGCGGGAGCGGCTCACAATGAGCAGTTCTTC